These T cell receptor beta chains were read from a single sample in a study of beta chain bispecific antibodies for T cell cancers. These receptors lack a known antigen. TCRdb re-called the 5' RACE reads through MiXCR, storing one row per CDR3 protein. The data hold just over 20,000 distinct CDR3 sequences, with approximately 2.6% observed a single time. The sample comprised healthy donor T cells cultured with leukemia cells. These receptors were taken from a human donor in good health. Some clones in this sample may be carry-over from other donors' samples. Both conserved end residues are part of each CDR3. A D gene is named only where the DNA matches it firmly. Some rows mark clone size as missing; the rest say once, few, many or name a class of expanded clone.

j_call | clone_size | d_call | v_call | cdr3_nt | cdr3_aa
TRBJ2-5 | many | . | TRBV24-1 | TGTGCCACCAGTGGGTCTTACGAGACCCAGTACTTC | CATSGSYETQYF
TRBJ2-1 | many | . | TRBV2 | TGTGCCAGCAACTGGGGGGGGCCTGGCAATGAGCAGTTCTTC | CASNWGGPGNEQFF
TRBJ1-6 | many | TRBD1 | TRBV15 | TGTGCCACCAGCAGTCGTATTACAGGGGATTCACCCCTCCACTTT | CATSSRITGDSPLHF
TRBJ1-5 | many | TRBD1 | TRBV28 | TGTGCCAGCACCAAAGGACAGGCCCGAAATCAGCCCCAGCATTTT | CASTKGQARNQPQHF
TRBJ2-1 | many | . | TRBV5-1 | TGCGCCAGCAGCTTGGACGGGAGCTCCTACAATGAGCAGTTCTTC | CASSLDGSSYNEQFF
TRBJ2-5 | many | . | TRBV12-3/TRBV12-4 | TGTGCCAGCAGTTTAGTGGAAGGGGAGACCCAGTACTTC | CASSLVEGETQYF
TRBJ2-5 | many | . | TRBV2 | TGTGCCAGCAGTGAAACCTCAGAGACCCAGTACTTC | CASSETSETQYF
TRBJ2-1 | few | . | TRBV27 | TGTGCCAGCAGTTTTTTGGCCGTTGGGCCCGATGAGCAGTTCTTC | CASSFLAVGPDEQFF
TRBJ2-5 | . | . | TRBV7-2 | TGTGCCGGTCTACGGGGAGTGAGCAAAGAGACCCAGTACTTC | CAGLRGVSKETQYF
TRBJ1-1 | many | . | TRBV19 | TGTGCCAGTAGGGCCGGAGGGAACACTGAAGCTTTCTTT | CASRAGGNTEAFF
TRBJ2-2 | . | TRBD2 | TRBV6-5 | TGTGCCAGCAGTTACTTTCTAGCGGAGGGCACCGGGGAGCTGTTTTTT | CASSYFLAEGTGELFF
TRBJ1-3 | many | . | TRBV12-3/TRBV12-4 | TGTGCCAGCATTGCCCTTCTCCGCTCTGGAAACACCATATATTTT | CASIALLRSGNTIYF
TRBJ2-5 | many | . | TRBV5-5 | TGTGCCAGCAGCTTAAGAAGGGAGCGAGAGACCCAGTACTTC | CASSLRRERETQYF
TRBJ2-4 | many | . | TRBV6-6 | TGTGCCAGCAGTTGGTCTGCACAGGTCGCCAAAAACATTCAGTACTTC | CASSWSAQVAKNIQYF
TRBJ2-1 | many | TRBD1 | TRBV14 | TGTGCCAGCAGCCAGGCCAGAGGACAGGGGACCAATGAGCAGTTCTTC | CASSQARGQGTNEQFF
TRBJ2-1 | many | . | TRBV20-1 | TGCAGTGCCCTCCCCGGGGGCTCCTACAATGAGCAGTTCTTC | CSALPGGSYNEQFF
TRBJ2-2 | many | . | TRBV19 | TGTGCCAGTAGTATACCCCGGGACCATCTAACCACCGGGGAGCTGTTTTTT | CASSIPRDHLTTGELFF
TRBJ2-7 | many | TRBD1 | TRBV15 | TGTGCCACCAGCACGGGACAGGGGGGGGACTACGAGCAGTACTTC | CATSTGQGGDYEQYF
TRBJ2-7 | many | . | TRBV11-2 | TGTGCCAGCAGCCCGAACCAGGGGTATAACGAGCAGTACTTC | CASSPNQGYNEQYF
TRBJ2-2 | many | TRBD2 | TRBV5-1 | TGCGCCAGCAGAGCGGGGGGGTACACCGGGGAGCTGTTTTTT | CASRAGGYTGELFF
TRBJ2-3 | many | . | TRBV30 | TGTGCCTGGTTTTCTTATACGCAGTATTTT | CAWFSYTQYF
TRBJ2-1 | many | . | TRBV12-5 | TGTGCTAGTGGTTTGGGGGTTGCAATTGAGCAGTTCTTC | CASGLGVAIEQFF
TRBJ1-1 | medium-sized | . | TRBV6-6 | TGTGCCAGCAGTTACAGGTCAGAAGCTTTCTTT | CASSYRSEAFF
TRBJ2-2 | . | TRBD1 | TRBV9 | TGTGCCAGCAGCGTAGAGGTCAGGGGGCGCGCCGGGGAGCTGTTTTTT | CASSVEVRGRAGELFF
TRBJ2-2 | many | TRBD1 | TRBV13 | TGTGCCAGCAGCTTCGACAGGGGGCTTACCGGGGAGCTGTTTTTT | CASSFDRGLTGELFF
TRBJ2-2 | many | TRBD1 | TRBV5-8 | TGTGCCAGCAGACCTGAGCCCTTGACAGGGGGTTGGACCGGGGAGCTGTTTTTT | CASRPEPLTGGWTGELFF
TRBJ2-7 | . | TRBD1 | TRBV13 | TGTGCCAGCAGCTTCGACAGGGATCTCTACGAGCAGTACTTC | CASSFDRDLYEQYF
TRBJ2-5 | few | TRBD2 | TRBV4-1 | TGCGCCAGCAGCCAAGAAGGGGCGGGGGGGCCGGAACAAGAGACCCAGTACTTC | CASSQEGAGGPEQETQYF
TRBJ1-2 | many | . | TRBV29-1 | TGCAGCGCTACAGGTTCGGAATATGGCTACACCTTC | CSATGSEYGYTF
TRBJ1-1 | many | . | TRBV13 | TGTGCCAGCAGCTTAGGGGATGGGACTGAAGCTTTCTTT | CASSLGDGTEAFF
TRBJ1-6 | many | . | TRBV20-1 | TGCAGTGCCCCCCTCCCAGGGCGAGGCTATAATTCACCCCTCCACTTT | CSAPLPGRGYNSPLHF
TRBJ2-5 | few | . | TRBV9 | TGTGCCAGCAGCGTATTGGCAGGCCGCGACGTGGAGACCCAGTACTTC | CASSVLAGRDVETQYF
TRBJ2-7 | many | TRBD1 | TRBV5-1 | TGCGCCAGCAGTTTGGGGTCTTGGACAGGGGGAATGGACGAGCAGTACTTC | CASSLGSWTGGMDEQYF
TRBJ2-7 | many | TRBD1 | TRBV28 | TGTGCCAGCAGCCGAATTGCTGGGACAGGGGTCTACGAGCAGTACTTC | CASSRIAGTGVYEQYF
TRBJ2-1 | . | . | TRBV7-9 | TGTGCCAGCAGCTTAGCGGGTCGGGGAACCAACAATGAGCAGTTCTTC | CASSLAGRGTNNEQFF
TRBJ1-5 | many | TRBD1 | TRBV19 | TGTGCCAGTAGTCCCAGGGGGACGGTTGTACAGCCCCAGCATTTT | CASSPRGTVVQPQHF
TRBJ1-1 | . | . | TRBV9 | TGTGCCAGCAGCGTAGAAGGGGTGTACACTGAAGCTTTCTTT | CASSVEGVYTEAFF
TRBJ2-3 | many | . | TRBV7-3 | TGTGCCAGCAGCTACCAAGATAGCGCGCAGTATTTT | CASSYQDSAQYF
TRBJ2-3 | many | . | TRBV19 | TGTGCCAGTAGTTCCTGGACAGCAGATACGCAGTATTTT | CASSSWTADTQYF
TRBJ2-5 | few | . | TRBV11-2 | TGTGCCAGCAGCTTAGTTTGGGGGGGGGCTTCGGCCCAGTACTTC | CASSLVWGGASAQYF
TRBJ1-2 | . | TRBD1 | TRBV19 | TGTGCCAGTACCCTGACAGGGAATAACTATGGCTACACCTTC | CASTLTGNNYGYTF
TRBJ2-1 | medium-sized | . | TRBV4-1 | TGCGCCAGCAGCCAAGGGGACGGTACCCCTCCTGGCAATGAGCAGTTCTTC | CASSQGDGTPPGNEQFF
TRBJ2-2 | many | TRBD2 | TRBV12-3/TRBV12-4 | TGTGCCAGCAGCACCGAAATTAGGACTAGCGGTCACATCGGGGAGCTGTTTTTT | CASSTEIRTSGHIGELFF
TRBJ2-7 | many | . | TRBV13 | TGTGCCAGCAGCTTAGGGGACATCCCCTACGAGCAGTACTTC | CASSLGDIPYEQYF
TRBJ2-2 | . | TRBD2 | TRBV7-9 | TGTGCCAGCAGCTCGGGGACTAGCGGGTCCGGGGAGCTGTTTTTT | CASSSGTSGSGELFF
TRBJ1-3 | many | . | TRBV7-9 | TGTGCCAGCAGCCCGCACTCTGGGAGCTCTGGAAACACCATATATTTT | CASSPHSGSSGNTIYF
TRBJ2-3 | many | TRBD2 | TRBV3-1 | TGTGCCAGCAGCCAGGGACTAGAGGCAGATACGCAGTATTTT | CASSQGLEADTQYF
TRBJ1-1 | many | TRBD1 | TRBV5-1 | TGCGCCAGCAGCCCCGGGACAGGGGGGCCTGAAGCTTTCTTT | CASSPGTGGPEAFF
TRBJ1-1 | many | . | TRBV6-6 | TGTGCCAGCAGTCAAAGCGGAGTAGGCTTTCGCGCGAACACTGAAGCTTTCTTT | CASSQSGVGFRANTEAFF
TRBJ1-2 | many | TRBD1 | TRBV3-1 | TGTGCCAGCAGCCCTCGGGACAGGGGGTTTGCCTATGGCTACACCTTC | CASSPRDRGFAYGYTF
TRBJ2-7 | many | . | TRBV19 | TGTGCCAGTAGTATCGGGAGAGGCTCCGAGCAGTACTTC | CASSIGRGSEQYF
TRBJ2-2 | many | . | TRBV20-1 | TGCAGTGCCACCACGTGGGGCGGGGAGCTGTTTTTT | CSATTWGGELFF
TRBJ2-5 | many | TRBD2 | TRBV7-9 | TGTGCCAGCAGCTTATGGGGACTAGCGGGGCCCGACGGAGAGACCCAGTACTTC | CASSLWGLAGPDGETQYF
TRBJ1-6 | many | . | TRBV20-1 | TGCAGTGCTAGAAGGGGTCAAGGGATCCCTGGAGGTTCACCCCTCCACTTT | CSARRGQGIPGGSPLHF
TRBJ2-7 | many | TRBD1 | TRBV13 | TGTGCCAGCAGCTTATCTGGACAGGGGGCCCCTTTTGGAGGCGAGCAGTACTTC | CASSLSGQGAPFGGEQYF
TRBJ1-6 | few | . | TRBV6-5 | TGTGCCAGCACCGAAGGCAGCTCCTATAATTCACCCCTCCACTTT | CASTEGSSYNSPLHF
TRBJ1-4 | many | TRBD1 | TRBV10-2 | TGCGCCAGCAGCGGGACAGGGAGATCAGGTGAAAAACTGTTTTTT | CASSGTGRSGEKLFF
TRBJ2-3 | many | TRBD1 | TRBV7-2 | TGTGCCAGCAGCTTCGACAGGGGGTCTGATACGCAGTATTTT | CASSFDRGSDTQYF
TRBJ1-1 | many | TRBD1 | TRBV11-2 | TGTGCCAGCAGCGTAAAGCAGGGGGCTGAAGCTTTCTTT | CASSVKQGAEAFF
TRBJ1-5 | many | TRBD1 | TRBV10-3 | TGTGCCTCCCAGGGGGGGACAGGGGGATCGCCCCAGCATTTT | CASQGGTGGSPQHF